This T cell receptor (beta chain) was profiled in a study of blood T cell repertoires in COVID-19. Across the study: The samples span acute and convalescent COVID-19 from the United States, Italy and Spain. Nucleic acid was either cDNA or gDNA, and it came from T cells, B-cell-depleted T cells, or PBMCs.

The CDR3 contains 15 residues. Trimming removed 5 bases from V and 10 bases from J; junction bases left unmatched: 8. CDR1 MNHEY and CDR2 SVGEGT come from the germline V gene. Source study methods: It was from reference gene primer amplification that nucleated cell counts were estimated. Assay: immunoSEQ multiplex PCR; the TCRdb copy retains only in-frame clones and omits some. The V and J calls and clone size were taken over from that table, and D and trimming were inferred from the DNA. The data contain approximately 210,000 clones, 80% to 90% of them singletons. This TCR derives from a man younger than 40 with active or convalescent COVID-19. Sequenced sample: peripheral blood. The J gene is TRBJ2-1, the V gene TRBV6-2 or TRBV6-3, with 13 bases aligning to TRBD2. CDR3 amino acids: CASSTGLAGLGEQFF. The CDR3 coding sequence is TGTGCCAGCAGTACGGGACTAGCGGGGCTGGGGGAGCAGTTCTTC.